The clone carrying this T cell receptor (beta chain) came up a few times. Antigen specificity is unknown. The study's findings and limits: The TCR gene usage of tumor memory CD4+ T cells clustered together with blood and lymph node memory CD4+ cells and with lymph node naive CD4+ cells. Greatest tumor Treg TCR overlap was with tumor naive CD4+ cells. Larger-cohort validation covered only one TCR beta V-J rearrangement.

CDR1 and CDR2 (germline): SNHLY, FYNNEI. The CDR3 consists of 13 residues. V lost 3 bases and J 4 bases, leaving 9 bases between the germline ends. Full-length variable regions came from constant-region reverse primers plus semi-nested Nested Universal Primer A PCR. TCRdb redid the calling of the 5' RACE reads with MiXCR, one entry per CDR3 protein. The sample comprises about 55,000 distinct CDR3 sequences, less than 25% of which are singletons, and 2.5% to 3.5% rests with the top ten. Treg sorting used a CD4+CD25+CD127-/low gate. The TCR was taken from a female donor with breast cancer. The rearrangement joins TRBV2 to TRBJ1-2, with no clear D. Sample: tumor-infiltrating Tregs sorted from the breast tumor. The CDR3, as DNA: TGTGCCAGCAGTGAGACGAGGAGCTATGGCTACACCTTC. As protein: CASSETRSYGYTF.